These 26 T cell receptor beta chains share one sample of origin, sequenced in a study of T cells in Graves' hyperthyroidism and ophthalmopathy. Amplification targeted TCR beta CDR3 regions from RNA transcripts. A set of HTBI primers served as the primers for a first-round RT-PCR of the TCR CDR3. MiXCR was run by TCRdb on the multiplex PCR reads, yielding one entry per CDR3 protein. Of roughly 710,000 distinct CDR3 sequences listed, around a third were seen once; the top ten hold around 32%. The sample was blood. The receptors originated from a woman between 35 and 50 years old with Graves' hyperthyroidism.

The chain carries TRBV7-9 and TRBJ1-6; TRBD1 matches 7 bases. The V and J ends lost 5 bases and 6 bases, in that order; junction bases with no gene match: 13. The CDR3 is made up of 17 amino acids. Germline CDR1 is SEHNR and CDR2 is FQNEAQ (reference sequence). As DNA, the CDR3 is TGTGCCAGCAGCCGGGGAGGGGGCCAAACGGGTAATTCACCCCTCCACTTT. This gives the protein CASSRGGGQTGNSPLHF.

The J gene is TRBJ1-2, the V gene TRBV29-1; 9 positions agree with TRBD1. The CDR3 consists of 14 residues. V lost 7 bases, J lost 4 bases, and 10 bases stayed unmatched. Germline assignment: CDR1 SQVTM and CDR2 ANQGSEA. The CDR3 loop reads CSAGTGIEVYGYTF. The CDR3 coding sequence is TGCAGCGCCGGGACAGGGATCGAAGTCTATGGCTACACCTTC. The variable domain in full, with the rest retrieved from reference TRBV29-1 and TRBJ1-2, is SAVISQKPSRDICQRGTSLTIQCQVDSQVTMMFWYRQQPGQSLTLIATANQGSEATYESGFVIDKFPISRPNLTFSTLTVSNMSPEDSSIYLCSAGTGIEVYGYTFGSGTRLTVV.

V and J are TRBV7-2 and TRBJ2-5, with D perhaps matching TRBD2 (7 bases). The CDR3 has 13 residues. The germline gives CDR1 SGHTA, CDR2 FQGNSA. V lost 6 bases and J lost 5, with 13 bases in between. The CDR3 loop is CASSERGAETQYF. CDR3 sequence (DNA): TGTGCCAGCAGTGAACGGGGGGCGGAGACCCAGTACTTC. Full variable domain (remainder filled in from reference TRBV7-2 and TRBJ2-5): GAGVSQSPSNKVTEKGKDVELRCDPISGHTALYWYRQSLGQGLEFLIYFQGNSAPDKSGLPSDRFSAERTGGSVSTLTIQRTQQEDSAVYLCASSERGAETQYFGPGTRLLVL.

The rearrangement uses TRBV11-1 and TRBJ2-5, with TRBD2 matching 12 bases. J lost 5 bases, V lost 3 bases, and 16 bases had no gene match. Germline-derived CDR1 and CDR2 are SGHAT and FQDESV (reference sequence). The CDR3 is 19 amino acids. The CDR3 here is CASSLGLAGGPGLLETQYF. CDR3 sequence (DNA): TGTGCCAGCAGCTTGGGGCTAGCGGGAGGGCCGGGTTTGCTGGAGACCCAGTACTTC.

This clonotype was seen at least ten times. The chain joins TRBV2 to TRBJ1-4, with TRBD1 matching 7 bases. The CDR3 totals 15 residues. Germline values: CDR1 SNHLY, CDR2 FYNNEI. J was trimmed by 5 bases and V by 7 bases; bases with no gene match: 10. The CDR3 DNA is TGTGCCAGCACCACCCTCGGGACAGAGAATGAAAAACTGTTTTTT. It codes for CASTTLGTENEKLFF.

The rearrangement joins TRBV7-9 to TRBJ2-7; TRBD1 agrees at 7 bases. CDR1 SEHNR and CDR2 FQNEAQ come from the germline V gene (reference sequence). V trimming: 5 bases; J trimming: 5 bases; junction bases outside the gene matches: 9. The CDR3 loop spans 14 amino acids. The CDR3 nucleotides read TGTGCCAGCAGCGGGCCAGGGGGATCAAACGAGCAGTACTTC. This encodes CASSGPGGSNEQYF.

In this sample, this clonotype turned up many times. The V and J genes are TRBV20-1 and TRBJ1-5; D possibly corresponds to TRBD1 (5 bases). Per germline, CDR1 DFQATT and CDR2 SNEGSKA (reference sequence). CDR3 length: 13 amino acids. Trimming cost V 3 bases and J 5 bases, with 11 bases left between them. The CDR3, as DNA: TGCAGTGCTAGGACAGAGATCGATCAGCCCCAGCATTTT. It codes for CSARTEIDQPQHF.

The chain has TRBV6-5 and TRBJ1-4; D is undetermined. V dropped 6 bases and J dropped 5 bases, with 10 bases sitting between them. The V gene's germline CDR1 is MNHEY and CDR2 SVGAGI. The CDR3 has 13 residues. The DNA of the CDR3 is TGTGCCAGCAGCCTACAGAAGAATGAAAAACTGTTTTTT. The encoded protein is CASSLQKNEKLFF.

This clonotype was observed at least ten times. J is TRBJ2-2 and V is TRBV7-8; 10 bases map to TRBD2. Trimming at V came to 7 bases and at J to 7 bases, leaving 15 bases not matched to a gene. The germline gives CDR1 SGHVS, CDR2 FQNEAQ. The CDR3 has 17 amino acids. The CDR3 coding sequence is TGTGCCAGCACCCTGAGGCTAGCGGGAGCCCTGGGCGGGGAGCTGTTTTTT. This translates into CASTLRLAGALGGELFF.

This clonotype was seen repeatedly, ten times or more. The chain has TRBV7-2 and TRBJ2-5; D might be TRBD1 (6 bases). The germline gives CDR1 SGHTA, CDR2 FQGNSA. The ends were cut back, 2 bases at V and 3 bases at J, with 10 bases in the middle. The CDR3 has 14 amino acids. The CDR3 is CASSLSAGEETQYF. CDR3 nucleotides: TGTGCCAGCAGCTTAAGTGCAGGGGAAGAGACCCAGTACTTC.

In nucleotides, the CDR3 is TGCAGTGCTAGAGATACGGTAGTCTATGGCTACACCTTC. This sequence encodes CSARDTVVYGYTF. The V call is TRBV20-1, the J call TRBJ1-2; D not certain. The CDR3 runs 13 residues. The V gene's germline CDR1 is DFQATT and CDR2 SNEGSKA (reference sequence). V gave up 0 bases and J gave up 4 bases, with 9 bases separating them.

The table lists this clonotype with many counts. This chain joins TRBV14 and TRBJ2-5; no definite D call. Germline CDR1 SGHDN, CDR2 FVKESK. Trimming shortened V by 4 bases and J by 5 bases, and 11 bases separated the two germline ends. The CDR3 is 13 amino acids. The CDR3 coding sequence is TGTGCCAGCAGCCGGGTGGTCAGGGAGACCCAGTACTTC. Translation gives CASSRVVRETQYF.

This chain connects TRBV15 to TRBJ2-7; D gene uncertain. Germline V gives CDR1 LNHNV, CDR2 YYDKDF (reference sequence). CDR3 length equals 13 residues. V dropped 0 bases and J dropped 7 bases, with 10 bases sitting between them. CDR3 in DNA: TGTGCCACCAGCAGAGATCGTTTGGGAGAGCAGTACTTC. The encoded protein is CATSRDRLGEQYF.

The count of this clonotype is one. The V call is TRBV10-3, the J call TRBJ1-2; 9 positions match TRBD1. Trimming cost V 10 bases and J 12 bases; bases outside gene matches: 15. The CDR3 runs to 13 residues. Per the germline V gene, CDR1 is ENHRY and CDR2 is SYGVKD. The CDR3 DNA reads as TGTGCCACGAGGGACAGGGCCAACTCTGGAAACACCTTC. Translation: CATRDRANSGNTF.

The chain joins TRBV4-1 to TRBJ2-7; D may be TRBD1 (5 bases). V was cut by 6 bases and J by 5 bases, with 17 bases left in between. This CDR3 has 14 amino acids. The germline V gene has CDR1 MGHRA and CDR2 YSYEKL. CDR3 bases: TGCGCCAGCAGACCCGGACGTGGGGCCCACGAGCAGTACTTC. The encoded protein is CASRPGRGAHEQYF.

In the case of this clonotype: A much larger clone differs by one base, so this may be a read error. The V call is TRBV20-1, the J call TRBJ2-7; TRBD2 might be the D (6 bases). Germline-derived CDR1 and CDR2 are DFQATT and SNEGSKA (reference sequence). The CDR3 runs to 17 residues. The chain's CDR3 is CSAPGPLRDLLTYAQYF. DNA for the CDR3: TGCAGTGCCCCCGGTCCGTTGCGGGACCTACTAACCTACGCGCAGTACTTC.

There are a few counts of this clonotype. The V and J genes are TRBV20-1 and TRBJ1-3; no firm D call. Germline CDR1 DFQATT, CDR2 SNEGSKA (reference sequence). This CDR3 is 14 amino acids long. Trimming cost V 0 bases and J 0 bases, with 6 bases left between them. The CDR3 sequence: CSARDPFSGNTIYF. Written as DNA, the CDR3 is TGCAGTGCTAGAGATCCCTTCTCTGGAAACACCATATATTTT.

This clonotype occurred once. This chain uses TRBV2 with TRBJ1-5; no clear D. CDR1 and CDR2 (germline): SNHLY, FYNNEI. V was pared by 7 bases and J by 9 bases, with 10 bases between. CDR3 size: 11 residues. The CDR3, as DNA: TGTGCCAGCAACGGCTACGGGCCCCAGCATTTT. It encodes CASNGYGPQHF.

This clonotype was picked up many times. V usage is TRBV12-3 or TRBV12-4 and J usage is TRBJ2-7; either TRBD1 or TRBD2 may fit D (5 bases each). V shed 5 bases and J shed 2 bases, with 13 bases lying between them. The CDR3 spans 14 residues. The CDR3 DNA is TGTGCCAGCAGTCCCGGGACGGCCACCTACGAGCAGTACTTC. This codes for CASSPGTATYEQYF.

V usage is TRBV6-1 and J usage is TRBJ1-1, with a weak D call TRBD1 (6 bases). CDR1 is MNHNS and CDR2 is SASEGT in the germline V gene. V gave up 3 bases and J gave up 0 bases, with 14 bases separating them. CDR3 length equals 16 residues. CDR3 sequence reads: CASSDFGQNMNTEAFF. The CDR3 DNA reads as TGTGCCAGCAGTGATTTCGGACAGAACATGAACACTGAAGCTTTCTTT.

V is TRBV5-1 and J is TRBJ2-3; no clear D. V lost 10 bases, J lost 4 bases, and 16 bases lay in between. CDR3 length equals 13 residues. In germline, CDR1 is SGHRS, CDR2 YFSETQ. Written as DNA, the CDR3 is TGCGCCGAAGAAGGGTCAGGTCCAGATACGCAGTATTTT. Amino acid sequence: CAEEGSGPDTQYF.

The rearrangement uses TRBV7-9 and TRBJ2-7; D is undetermined. Per germline, CDR1 SEHNR and CDR2 FQNEAQ (reference sequence). CDR3 length: 19 residues. The V end lost 3 bases, the J end lost 1 base, and 25 bases lay between the germline ends. CDR3 loop: CASSFPNQEEKKRSYEQYF. CDR3 nucleotides: TGTGCCAGCAGCTTTCCCAACCAAGAGGAAAAGAAACGATCCTACGAGCAGTACTTC.

This clonotype was detected many times. The J gene is TRBJ2-7, the V gene TRBV20-1; D unclear. The germline V gene encodes CDR1 DFQATT and CDR2 SNEGSKA (reference sequence). V lost 3 bases, J lost 2 bases, and 11 bases lay in between. The CDR3 has 13 residues. The CDR3 bases are TGCAGTGCTAGCGGCGGCGCTCCCTACGAGCAGTACTTC. Translation gives CSASGGAPYEQYF.

This clonotype was detected ten times or more. CDR3 sequence (DNA): TGTGCCAGCAGCGCAACGGGACGGACCCAAGAGACCCAGTACTTC. This codes for CASSATGRTQETQYF. The chain employs TRBV11-2 and TRBJ2-5; perhaps D is TRBD1 or TRBD2 (5 bases each). This CDR3 has 15 residues. Germline loops: CDR1 SGHAT, CDR2 FQNNGV. V lost 5 bases, J lost 1 base, and 14 bases lay in between.

At least ten counts were recorded for this clonotype. The chain employs TRBV4-3 and TRBJ1-5; unclear D gene. Germline V lookup: CDR1 LGHNA, CDR2 YSLEER. CDR3 length: 13 residues. V lost 1 base and J lost 6, with 7 bases in between. As DNA, the CDR3 is TGCGCCAGCAGCCAAGTACGTGGTCAGCCCCAGCATTTT. It specifies CASSQVRGQPQHF.

The gene calls are TRBV7-2 and TRBJ1-2; tentatively, D is TRBD1 (5 bases). V was clipped by 5 bases and J by 3 bases, with 25 bases between them. There are 18 residues in the CDR3. Germline assignment: CDR1 SGHTA and CDR2 FQGNSA. As DNA, the CDR3 is TGTGCCAGCAGCCAAGACCCGTCGACGGGGTGGGGGGACTATGGCTACACCTTC. Translation gives CASSQDPSTGWGDYGYTF.